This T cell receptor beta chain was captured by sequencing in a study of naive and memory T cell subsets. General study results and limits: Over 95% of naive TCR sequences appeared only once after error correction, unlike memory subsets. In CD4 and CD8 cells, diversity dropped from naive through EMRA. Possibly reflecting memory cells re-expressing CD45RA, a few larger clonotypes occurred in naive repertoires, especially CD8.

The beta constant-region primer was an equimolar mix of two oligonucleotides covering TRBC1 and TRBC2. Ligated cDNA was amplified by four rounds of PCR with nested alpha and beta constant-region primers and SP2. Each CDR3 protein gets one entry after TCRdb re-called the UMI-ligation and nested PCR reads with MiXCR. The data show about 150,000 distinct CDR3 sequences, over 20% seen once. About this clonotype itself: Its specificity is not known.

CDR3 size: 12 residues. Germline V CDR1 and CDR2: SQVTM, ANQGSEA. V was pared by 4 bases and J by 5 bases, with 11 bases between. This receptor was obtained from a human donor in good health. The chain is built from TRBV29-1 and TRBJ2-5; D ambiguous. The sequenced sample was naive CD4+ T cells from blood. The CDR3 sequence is CSVGPGGETQYF. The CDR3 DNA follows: TGCAGCGTTGGTCCGGGTGGGGAGACCCAGTACTTC. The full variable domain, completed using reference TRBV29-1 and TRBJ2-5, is SAVISQKPSRDICQRGTSLTIQCQVDSQVTMMFWYRQQPGQSLTLIATANQGSEATYESGFVIDKFPISRPNLTFSTLTVSNMSPEDSSIYLCSVGPGGETQYFGPGTRLLVL.